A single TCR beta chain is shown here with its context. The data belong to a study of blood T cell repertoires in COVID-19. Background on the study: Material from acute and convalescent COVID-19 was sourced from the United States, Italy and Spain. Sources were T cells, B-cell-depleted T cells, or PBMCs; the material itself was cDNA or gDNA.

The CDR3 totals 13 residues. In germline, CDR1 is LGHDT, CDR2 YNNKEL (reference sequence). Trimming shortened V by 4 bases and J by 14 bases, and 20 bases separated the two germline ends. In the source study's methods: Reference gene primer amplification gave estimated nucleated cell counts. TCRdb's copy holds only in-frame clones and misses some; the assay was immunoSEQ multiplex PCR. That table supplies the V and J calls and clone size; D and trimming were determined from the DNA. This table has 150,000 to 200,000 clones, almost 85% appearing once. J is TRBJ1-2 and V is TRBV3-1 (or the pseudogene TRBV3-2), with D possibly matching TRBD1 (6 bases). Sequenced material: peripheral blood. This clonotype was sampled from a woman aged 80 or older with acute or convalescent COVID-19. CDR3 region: CASSPRQALGGTF. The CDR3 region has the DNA TGTGCCAGCAGCCCCAGACAGGCCCTCGGTGGTACCTTC.